The TCR beta chain under discussion was sequenced for a study of T cells in Graves' hyperthyroidism and ophthalmopathy. TCR beta CDR3 regions were amplified from RNA. The primer set for the first-round RT-PCR of the TCR CDR3 was HTBI. TCRdb re-called the multiplex PCR reads through MiXCR, storing one row per CDR3 protein. The table lists a few hundred thousand distinct CDR3 sequences, just over 45% of them singletons. Stability of Graves' hyperthyroidism was defined as absent ophthalmopathy progression within 18 months. Patients were aged 18 to 65, had disease duration under 2 months, and had newly diagnosed hyperthyroidism. The diagnoses drew upon clinical symptoms, serum thyroxine and TRAb, thyroid ultrasound and orbital computed tomography. Study-wide results and caveats: Using 13 V-J features, a model discriminated ophthalmopathy from stable hyperthyroidism.

A remark on this clonotype: Its target is unknown.

Germline V lookup: CDR1 LNHDA, CDR2 SQIVND (reference sequence). This CDR3 is built from 11 residues. Trimming took off 4 bases at V and 10 bases at J, with 8 bases between the two ends. The clonotype was recovered from a woman younger than 30 with Graves' hyperthyroidism. The chain joins TRBV19 to TRBJ2-1; D gene unclear. Sequenced input: peripheral blood or thyroid tissue (not recorded which). CDR3 DNA sequence: TGTGCCAGTAGTACAGGATGGGAGCAGTTCTTC. As protein: CASSTGWEQFF.